This T cell receptor beta chain is from a study of naive and memory T cell subsets (dated by TCRdb to between 2016 and 2019). Study-wide context: An open-source, UMI-based TCR alpha and beta sequencing pipeline was applied to sorted naive and memory peripheral blood T cell subsets. RNA was DNase-treated and reverse transcribed with TCR constant-region primers, mostly using SuperScript III. The results of the functional CMV T cell responses matched the IgG serology results in every case. The paper as a whole reports these results and caveats: TCR abundance followed a power law whose exponent differed between naive and memory subsets but was consistent across the three individuals. Gini index rose and Shannon and inverse Simpson diversity fell from naive through CM, EM and EMRA in both CD4 and CD8 cells. Naive repertoires, especially CD8, contained a few larger clonotypes, possibly memory cells re-expressing CD45RA. Following error correction, more than 90% of naive TCR sequences occurred only once, which made naive abundance distributions much steeper than those of memory subsets. Clonotypes were defined as single alpha or beta chain sequences, not paired alpha/beta receptors. RNA-based TCR counts may be affected by expression changes linked to T cell activation and differentiation. The repertoire findings for the naive and memory subsets could not be validated, as no ground truth was available.

As for this clonotype: It has no known antigen specificity. Per-base qualities were not stored, and no clone one base away is much larger.

Its CDR3 holds 16 amino acids, cysteine through phenylalanine. Solely the CDR3 DNA is kept, with 48 bases framed from the first base. CDR1 SQVTM and CDR2 ANQGSEA were looked up in the germline V gene. V drops 4 bases and J drops 0 bases, leaving 17 bases in between. From the second PCR step onward, the TCR alpha chain libraries and the TCR beta chain libraries were amplified separately. The CMV status of each donor was determined by measuring IFNgamma production from CD4+ T cells after fresh PBMCs had been stimulated overnight with CMV viral lysate. Miltenyi beads were used first to positively select CD4 T cells, and CD8 T cells were then positively selected from the CD4-negative fraction. After staining for CD3, CD4, CD8, CD45RA, CD27 and a live/dead dye, cells were sorted on a BD Aria II into four subsets based on CD45RA and CD27. Blood came from a few healthy volunteers, each fractionated into CD4 and CD8 T cells and then into four differentiation subsets. Around 130 ml of peripheral blood was drawn per donor, and PBMC were isolated by Ficoll-Paque PLUS density-gradient centrifugation. The sorted cells were lysed in RLT buffer, after which RNA was extracted using a Qiagen RNeasy kit and kept at -80 degrees C.

Library creation used UMI-ligation and nested PCR. To cover both TRBC1 and TRBC2, the beta constant-region primer consisted of an equimolar mix of two oligonucleotides. Four rounds of PCR, combining the SP2 primer with nested alpha and beta constant-region primers, were used to amplify the ligated cDNA. A single-stranded oligonucleotide bearing the SP2 primer plus a 12-nucleotide UMI was ligated onto the 3' end of the cDNA by T4 RNA ligase 1. The ligation reaction was incubated at 16°C for roughly 19-24 hours. PCR2 was typically run as a SYBR Green qPCR and stopped at a predetermined threshold to prevent over-amplification. All purifications after the first were performed with Agencourt AMPure XP magnetic beads. Libraries were quantified by Qubit and checked on a TapeStation, where a main peak was expected near 650 bp. Sequencing of the pooled libraries was done on an Illumina MiSeq using v2 2x251 paired-end kits, which typically yielded roughly 0.9-2.2 million reads per sample. Each sample was pooled at about 4 nM, and about 5-7% PhiX was included to help cluster recognition. For the original study's pipeline: Using tag matching that tolerated one base-pair mismatch, Decombinator assigned V and J genes to FASTQ reads that had been processed by Demultiplexor. UMIs were used by Collapsinator to correct both sequencing errors and frequency errors arising from PCR heterogeneity. CDR3Translator translated TCRs and extracted CDR3s from the conserved cysteine to the FGXG phenylalanine, flagging non-productive sequences. Gini, Shannon entropy and inverse Simpson indices were calculated on repertoires subsampled to equal numbers of UMI-defined TCRs. Power-law fits to clonotype abundance distributions were performed by maximum likelihood within the linear range. When run on a single naive CD8 sample, MIGEC and the pipeline yielded similar UMI counts, similar unique TCR numbers and similar clonal distributions. In one analysis, naive TCRs that were also found in any memory subset of the same donor were excluded from the naive repertoire. The repertoires were searched for 5,500 to 7,500 CMV-associated CDR3 sequences that had been compiled from VDJdb and a published dataset. TCRdb reanalyzed the raw reads on its own, using fastp at Q25 for trimming and MiXCR for clone calling, and kept in-frame beta chains. Duplicate CDR3 protein sequences are folded into a single record with the most common DNA and genes. TCRdb, rather than the study authors, made the V and J calls. This sample is represented by roughly 100,000 distinct CDR3 sequences; about 14% of them were singletons. Jointly, the top ten make up 2.5% to 3.5% of the sample.

The source material was naive CD8+ T cells from blood. The cell subset or site label for this specimen denotes: naive T cells, CD45RA high CD27+. This receptor was identified in a human donor in good health. The V gene is TRBV29-1 and the J gene is TRBJ2-3; confidence is insufficient to name the D gene. At the DNA level, the sequence is TGCAGCGTTGTCACGTCTTTACCTTTTAGCACAGATACGCAGTATTTT. Protein translation: CSVVTSLPFSTDTQYF.